This TCR beta chain is drawn from a study of cytomegalovirus exposure and HLA in healthy donors. This CDR3 has 15 amino acids. Trimming left V 1 base short and J 3 bases short, with 13 bases between. Germline CDR1 and CDR2: SGHVS and FQNEAQ. This clone was detected only a few times. A multiplex PCR was run with 60 Vbeta primers and 13 Jbeta primers. This table comes from immunoSEQ multiplex PCR, and its TCRdb copy is limited to in-frame clones, with some not included. The sample consists of about 160,000 clones, about two thirds of them appearing once. Material for sequencing was PBMCs. The sequence derives from a young woman in good health and CMV-seronegative. The V call is TRBV7-8, the J call TRBJ2-7; perhaps TRBD1 as D (5 bases). In DNA form, the CDR3 reads TGTGCCAGCAGCTTAGTTGCAGGGATGGACTACGAGCAGTACTTC. Residues: CASSLVAGMDYEQYF.